This T cell receptor beta chain emerged from a study of T cell changes during pregnancy in multiple sclerosis. Trimming shortened V by 6 bases and J by 6 bases, and 15 bases separated the two germline ends. CDR1 SQVTM and CDR2 ANQGSEA come from the germline V gene. The CDR3 length is 13 residues. Generated by immunoSEQ multiplex PCR, the TCRdb table keeps only in-frame clones and is missing some. Among around 57,000 clones, under 95% were seen once, and the ten largest hold 1.3%. The sample consisted of peripheral blood, taken in the second trimester of pregnancy. The receptor was isolated from a female donor with multiple sclerosis, enrolled in a pregnancy study. The rearrangement joins TRBV29-1 to TRBJ2-1; TRBD2 might be the D (5 bases). The CDR3 bases are TGCAGCGTCTCCGGGGATACGGCCAATGAGCAGTTCTTC. This gives the protein CSVSGDTANEQFF.